The clone carrying this T cell receptor (beta chain) was recorded a few times. Its antigen is not identified. The entry originates in a study of response to subunit inactivated influenza vaccine. Study-wide results and limits: The study's authors posited that every seasonal influenza vaccination enlists few new T cells.

This CDR3 is built from 18 residues. V gave up 0 bases and J gave up 5 bases, with 17 bases separating them. Germline-derived CDR1 and CDR2 are SNHLY and FYNNEI. From the RT-PCR reads, TCRdb called clonotypes with MiXCR, one entry per CDR3 protein. Among around 710,000 distinct CDR3 sequences listed, 11% to 15% were seen once. This TCR derives from a man aged 45-65 years who received an inactivated influenza vaccine. Sequenced here: PBMCs from blood, sampled 14 days before vaccination. This chain joins TRBV2 and TRBJ1-6, with D maybe TRBD1 (6 bases). CDR3 coding DNA: TGTGCCAGCAGTGAAGCGCTTCTGACAGGCTCAAATAATTCACCCCTCCACTTT. This gives the protein CASSEALLTGSNNSPLHF.